This T cell receptor (beta chain) came from a study of patients with pleural tuberculosis. The sample holds many counts of this clonotype. TCRdb re-called the reads with MiXCR, one entry per CDR3 protein. The table shows around 50,000 distinct CDR3 sequences, with around 7% occurring only once. The origin of this receptor is a human donor with pleural tuberculosis.

The CDR3 nucleotides read TGTGCCAGCAGTGAGTGGGACAGTCTCTACGAGCAGTACGTC. Its protein is CASSEWDSLYEQYV. This chain uses TRBV6-1 with TRBJ2-7, with TRBD1 identical over 7 bases. This CDR3 is built from 14 residues. Germline V gives CDR1 MNHNS, CDR2 SASEGT. V was clipped by 3 bases and J by 3 bases; unmatched bases: 5.